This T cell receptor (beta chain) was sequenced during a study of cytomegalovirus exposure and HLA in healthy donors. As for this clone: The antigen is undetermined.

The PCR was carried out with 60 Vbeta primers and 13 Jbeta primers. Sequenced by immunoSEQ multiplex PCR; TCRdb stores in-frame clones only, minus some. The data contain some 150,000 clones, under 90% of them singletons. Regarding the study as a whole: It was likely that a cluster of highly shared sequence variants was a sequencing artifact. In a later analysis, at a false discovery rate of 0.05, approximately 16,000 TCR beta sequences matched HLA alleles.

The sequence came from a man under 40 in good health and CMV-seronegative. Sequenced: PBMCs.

CDR3 nucleotide sequence: TGTGCCAGCAGCTCGGCCGGGACTTTCTACGAGCAGTACTTC. Its translation: CASSSAGTFYEQYF. The genes are TRBV5-6 and TRBJ2-7; D perhaps matches TRBD2 (6 bases). V lost 3 bases, J lost 3 bases, and 13 bases lay in between. This CDR3 is 14 amino acids long. Germline V gene lookup returns CDR1 SGHDT and CDR2 YYEEEE.